This T cell receptor beta chain was captured in a study of OX40 agonist ivuxolimab in advanced cancers. Worth noting for this clone: The antigen is unknown.

Study results and caveats: Average numbers of expanded clones were greater in CD8+ T cells than in CD4+.

Losses at the gene ends were 5 bases for V and 3 bases for J; bases not matched to a gene: 8. This CDR3 comprises 15 residues. Germline CDR1 and CDR2: SGHTA and FQGNSA. Sequencing was performed with immunoSEQ multiplex PCR; in TCRdb, only in-frame clones are kept and a portion is missing. This sample has nearly 70,000 clones, with over 65% found just once. This chain joins TRBV7-2 and TRBJ1-1; 8 positions match TRBD1. This clonotype was sampled from an adult with an advanced solid tumor such as melanoma, head and neck, liver or kidney cancer. This material consisted of CD4+ or CD8+ T cells sorted from blood, taken in a trial of the OX40 agonist ivuxolimab. In DNA, the CDR3 is TGTGCCAGCAGCCCCCGACAGGGGCGGGACACTGAAGCTTTCTTT. Protein: CASSPRQGRDTEAFF.